Below are 16 T cell receptor beta chains sequenced from a single sample in a study of CD4 T cells in relation to SARS-CoV-2 and coronaviruses. These TCRs' antigens remain unknown. Clones were sequenced by immunoSEQ multiplex PCR, and TCRdb holds only the in-frame ones, with some missing. The sample has 43,000 or so clones, approximately 80% seen once. Sequenced material: naive CD4+ T cells from PBMCs, cultured in vitro. Sample subset: naive CD4+ T cells isolated by negative enrichment. The receptor source for this set is an adult with COVID-19.

This clone occurred a few times. This rearrangement joins TRBV5-1 to TRBJ1-1; a weak D match, TRBD1 (6 bases). Germline V gene data show CDR1 as SGHRS and CDR2 as YFSETQ. The length of the CDR3 is 15 residues. Trimming removed 4 bases from V and 5 bases from J, with 18 bases in between. The CDR3 DNA reads TGCGCCAGCAGCGTAGGACAGCCTCAGGGGACTGAAGCTTTCTTT. Protein product: CASSVGQPQGTEAFF.

The chain joins TRBV7-9 to TRBJ1-5; D not certain. Trimming took 1 base from V and 5 from J, leaving 3 bases between them. Germline-derived CDR1 and CDR2 are SEHNR and FQNEAQ (reference sequence). The CDR3 runs to 12 residues. Here the CDR3 reads CASSLGDQPQHF. In DNA form, the CDR3 reads TGTGCCAGCAGCTTAGGGGATCAGCCCCAGCATTTT.

The chain links TRBV19 to TRBJ2-1; D is perhaps TRBD1 or TRBD2 (6 bases each). The CDR3 consists of 14 residues. Germline V gene data show CDR1 as LNHDA and CDR2 as SQIVND (reference sequence). Trimming removed 3 bases from V and 12 bases from J, with 18 bases in between. CDR3 amino acids: CASSIPLGGFWQFF. CDR3 in DNA: TGTGCCAGTAGTATCCCTTTGGGGGGCTTCTGGCAGTTCTTC. Looking up the rest from reference TRBV19 and TRBJ2-1 gives the full variable domain: DGGITQSPKYLFRKEGQNVTLSCEQNLNHDAMYWYRQDPGQGLRLIYYSQIVNDFQKGDIAEGYSVSREKKESFPLTVTSAQKNPTAFYLCASSIPLGGFWQFFGPGTRLTVL.

The rearrangement uses TRBV12-3 or TRBV12-4 and TRBJ2-5; D call uncertain. V shed 9 bases and J shed 2 bases, with 10 bases lying between them. The CDR3 spans 12 residues. CDR3 sequence: CASNRNQETQYF. CDR3 nucleotide sequence: TGTGCCAGTAACAGAAATCAAGAGACCCAGTACTTC.

V and J are TRBV28 and TRBJ2-7; possibly TRBD1 or TRBD2 for D (5 bases each). The germline CDR1 and CDR2 sequences are MDHEN and SYDVKM. CDR3 length: 14 amino acids. Trimming took 5 bases from V and 0 from J, leaving 11 bases between them. This chain's CDR3 is CASSLEGTSYEQYF. In DNA, the CDR3 is TGTGCCAGCAGTCTAGAAGGGACCTCCTACGAGCAGTACTTC. The full variable domain, its missing parts supplied by reference TRBV28 and TRBJ2-7, is DVKVTQSSRYLVKRTGEKVFLECVQDMDHENMFWYRQDPGLGLRLIYFSYDVKMKEKGDIPEGYSVSREKKERFSLILESASTNQTSMYLCASSLEGTSYEQYFGPGTRLTVT.

The chain employs TRBV27 and TRBJ1-6; TRBD1 matches 7 bases. The CDR3 covers 18 residues. V dropped 6 bases and J dropped 3; count of bases not matched to a gene: 14. Germline lookup yields CDR1 MNHEY and CDR2 SMNVEV (reference sequence). The CDR3 is CASSSSILQGFYNSPLHF. The CDR3 region has the DNA TGTGCCAGCAGCTCCTCAATCTTACAGGGGTTCTATAATTCACCCCTCCACTTT.

CDR3 bases: TGTGCCTGGGGACCGGGACTAGGGAAAGAGACCCAGTACTTC. Translation: CAWGPGLGKETQYF. V is TRBV30 and J is TRBJ2-5, with 8 bases fitting TRBD2. V lost 5 bases, J lost 3 bases, and 8 bases stayed unmatched. Germline-derived CDR1 and CDR2 are GTSNPN and SVGIG (reference sequence). This CDR3 comprises 14 residues.

This rearrangement joins TRBV20-1 to TRBJ2-7; TRBD1 matches 12 bases. This CDR3 is 16 amino acids long. Germline V gene sequence: CDR1 DFQATT, CDR2 SNEGSKA (reference sequence). V shed 3 bases, J shed 5 bases, and the junction held 11 bases outside the gene matches. The CDR3 sequence is CSASNPWGQGAHEQYF. The CDR3 DNA is TGCAGTGCTAGTAATCCTTGGGGACAGGGGGCCCACGAGCAGTACTTC.

This chain uses TRBV5-1 with TRBJ2-1; possible D gene TRBD2, 5 bases. Trimming removed 2 bases at V and 8 bases at J, with 8 bases between. Germline V gene data show CDR1 as SGHRS and CDR2 as YFSETQ. This CDR3 contains 12 residues. This CDR3 is CASSFARDEQFF. The CDR3 DNA sequence: TGCGCCAGCAGCTTCGCGCGGGATGAGCAGTTCTTC.

The V call is TRBV19, the J call TRBJ1-6, with a weak D call TRBD1 (6 bases). CDR1 and CDR2 from the germline V gene are LNHDA and SQIVND (reference sequence). Deletions cut 5 bases from V and 5 bases from J, with 19 bases between. The CDR3 covers 17 residues. The CDR3 protein is CASSFLQGGGHNSPLHF. The CDR3 DNA follows: TGTGCCAGTAGTTTCCTACAGGGAGGGGGTCATAATTCACCCCTCCACTTT.

This sequence joins TRBV3-1 (or the pseudogene TRBV3-2) and TRBJ2-5; 11 positions agree with TRBD2. The J segment lost 5 bases and the V segment lost 5 bases, leaving 10 bases of the junction unmatched. The CDR3 sequence is 16 residues long. The germline V gene has CDR1 LGHDT and CDR2 YNNKEL (reference sequence). CDR3 DNA: TGTGCCAGCAGCGCGACTAGCGGGACAGCCTGGGAGACCCAGTACTTC. It specifies CASSATSGTAWETQYF.

This clone was counted once. This chain links TRBV4-1 with TRBJ1-6; D is unresolved. This CDR3 is 16 amino acids long. V was pared by 1 base and J by 7 bases, with 14 bases between. Germline V gives CDR1 MGHRA, CDR2 YSYEKL. CDR3 amino acids: CASSQGSYPGNSPLHF. CDR3 in DNA: TGCGCCAGCAGCCAAGGTTCTTACCCTGGGAATTCACCCCTCCACTTT.

This clone is medium-sized by share. The chain links TRBV4-2 to TRBJ2-2; D is possibly TRBD1 or TRBD2 (5 bases each). Germline CDR1 is LGHNA and CDR2 is YNFKEQ. V was cut by 0 bases and J by 5 bases, with 10 bases left in between. The CDR3 is 15 amino acids. CDR3 loop: CASSQEGRETGELFF. The CDR3 DNA follows: TGTGCCAGCAGCCAAGAGGGCAGGGAGACCGGGGAGCTGTTTTTT.

This clone was observed a handful of times. The chain carries TRBV10-3 and TRBJ2-1, with D maybe TRBD2 (6 bases). The CDR3 runs to 15 residues. Germline CDR1 is ENHRY and CDR2 is SYGVKD. V was shortened by 3 bases and J by 10 bases, with 19 bases between the two germline ends. CDR3 sequence: CAISDPPLGGEEQFF. In nucleotides, the CDR3 is TGTGCCATCAGTGACCCTCCACTAGGCGGGGAGGAGCAGTTCTTC.

The V call is TRBV18, the J call TRBJ2-3, with D unresolved. The CDR3 has 13 residues. CDR1 and CDR2 from the germline V gene are KGHSH and LQKENI. The V and J ends lost 2 bases and 2 bases respectively, with 5 bases between them. The DNA for the CDR3 is TGTGCCAGCTCACCATTGGTCACAGATACGCAGTATTTT. Translation gives CASSPLVTDTQYF.

This clone has just a few counts. The chain has TRBV2 and TRBJ2-7, with TRBD1 identical over 10 bases. Germline CDR1 is SNHLY and CDR2 is FYNNEI. V trimming: 7 bases; J trimming: 2 bases; junction bases outside the gene matches: 2. CDR3 length: 13 amino acids. DNA of the CDR3: TGTGCCAGCAAGGGACAGGGGCCCTACGAGCAGTACTTC. Its protein is CASKGQGPYEQYF.